This T cell receptor (beta chain) was sequenced during a study of blood T cell repertoires in COVID-19. Unmatched junction bases numbered 9, after V lost 1 base and J lost 6 bases. Germline assignment: CDR1 SGHTA and CDR2 FQGTGA. The CDR3 has 17 amino acids. Authors' data handling: Counts of nucleated cells, estimated from reference gene primer amplification, were obtained. Here immunoSEQ multiplex PCR was the method, and the copy in TCRdb shows in-frame clones only, minus some. V and J calls plus clone size are reproduced from that table; the DNA served to infer D and trimming. The sample has approximately 470,000 clones, 87% seen once.

The sequence came from a woman between 18 and 29 years old who had recovered from COVID-19. The sample taken for sequencing was PBMCs or T cells enriched from blood (not recorded which). The chain couples TRBV7-3 to TRBJ2-1; 10 positions match TRBD2. DNA of the CDR3: TGTGCCAGCAGCTTAAAAGGCATCAGCGGGGGGGCCAATGAGCAGTTCTTC. Residues: CASSLKGISGGANEQFF.